These 2 T cell receptor beta chains share one sample of origin, sequenced in a study of metastatic and nonmetastatic thyroid tumors. TCRdb re-clonotyped the PCR reads through MiXCR. The table lists about 12,000 clones, 27% of them singletons. Each patient went into thyroid surgery without having received any treatment. The source material was tumor tissue. The source is a female donor with papillary thyroid cancer or a benign thyroid nodule (not recorded which). Some clones in this sample may be carry-over from other donors' samples.

The chain links TRBV7-8 to TRBJ2-7; 8 nucleotides agree with TRBD2. J lost 12 bases, V lost 1 base, and 17 bases had no gene match. Germline CDR1 SGHVS, CDR2 FQNEAQ. The CDR3 has 16 amino acids. CDR3 sequence reads: CASSLGPPLTGLAAYF. The CDR3 region has the DNA TGTGCCAGCAGCTTAGGCCCCCCTTTGACAGGACTAGCCGCGTACTTC.

This clone was seen at least ten times. The chain recombines TRBV5-1 with TRBJ2-1; D unclear. This CDR3 is built from 20 residues. V was shortened by 0 bases and J by 7 bases, with 29 bases between the two germline ends. Per germline, CDR1 SGHRS and CDR2 YFSETQ. In nucleotides, the CDR3 is TGCGCCAGCAGCTTGGAACTTAAGGGCTGGGCTCCCAATACAATTAATGAGCAGTTCTTC. Protein: CASSLELKGWAPNTINEQFF.